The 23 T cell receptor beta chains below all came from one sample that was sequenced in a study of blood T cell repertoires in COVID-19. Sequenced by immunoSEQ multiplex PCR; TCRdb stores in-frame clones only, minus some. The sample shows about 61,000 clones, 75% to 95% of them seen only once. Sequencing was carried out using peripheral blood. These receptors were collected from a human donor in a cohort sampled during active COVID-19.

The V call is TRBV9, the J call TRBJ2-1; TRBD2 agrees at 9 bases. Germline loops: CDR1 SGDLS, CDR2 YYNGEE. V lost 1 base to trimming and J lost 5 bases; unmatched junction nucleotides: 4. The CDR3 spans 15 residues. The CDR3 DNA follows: TGTGCCAGCAGCGTATATAGCGGGAGAAACAATGAGCAGTTCTTC. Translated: CASSVYSGRNNEQFF.

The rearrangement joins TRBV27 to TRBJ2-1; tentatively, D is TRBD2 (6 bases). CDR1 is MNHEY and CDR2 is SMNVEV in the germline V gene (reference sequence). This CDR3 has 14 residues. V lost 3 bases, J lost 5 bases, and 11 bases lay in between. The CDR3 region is CASSLGLVHNEQFF. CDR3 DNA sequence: TGTGCCAGCAGTTTGGGACTCGTCCACAATGAGCAGTTCTTC.

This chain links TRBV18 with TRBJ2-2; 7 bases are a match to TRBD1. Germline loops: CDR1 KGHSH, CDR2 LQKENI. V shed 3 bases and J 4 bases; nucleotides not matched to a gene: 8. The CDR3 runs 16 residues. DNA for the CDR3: TGTGCCAGCTCACCCGACAGGGCGCGAAGCACCGGGGAGCTGTTTTTT. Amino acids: CASSPDRARSTGELFF. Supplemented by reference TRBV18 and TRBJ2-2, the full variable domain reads NAGVMQNPRHLVRRRGQEARLRCSPMKGHSHVYWYRQLPEEGLKFMVYLQKENIIDESGMPKERFSAEFPKEGPSILRIQQVVRGDSAAYFCASSPDRARSTGELFFGEGSRLTVL.

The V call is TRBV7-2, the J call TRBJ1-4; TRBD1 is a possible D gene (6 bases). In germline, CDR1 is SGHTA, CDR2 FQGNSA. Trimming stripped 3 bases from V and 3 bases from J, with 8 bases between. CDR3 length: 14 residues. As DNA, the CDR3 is TGTGCCAGCAGCTTGGCAGGGGCTAATGAAAAACTGTTTTTT. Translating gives CASSLAGANEKLFF. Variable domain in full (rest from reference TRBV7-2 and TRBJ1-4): GAGVSQSPSNKVTEKGKDVELRCDPISGHTALYWYRQSLGQGLEFLIYFQGNSAPDKSGLPSDRFSAERTGGSVSTLTIQRTQQEDSAVYLCASSLAGANEKLFFGSGTQLSVL.

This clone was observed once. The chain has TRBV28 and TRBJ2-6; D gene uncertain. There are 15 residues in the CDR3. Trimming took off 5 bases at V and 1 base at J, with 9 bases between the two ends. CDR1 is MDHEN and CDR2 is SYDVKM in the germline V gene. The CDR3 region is CASSPSSSGANVLTF. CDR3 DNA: TGTGCCAGCAGTCCCTCTTCGTCTGGGGCCAACGTCCTGACTTTC.

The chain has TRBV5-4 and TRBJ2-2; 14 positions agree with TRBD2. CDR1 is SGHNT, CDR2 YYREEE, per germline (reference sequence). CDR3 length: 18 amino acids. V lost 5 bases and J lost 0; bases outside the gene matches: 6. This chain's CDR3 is CASRDPGLAGANTGELFF. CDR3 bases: TGTGCCAGCAGGGACCCGGGACTAGCGGGGGCGAACACCGGGGAGCTGTTTTTT.

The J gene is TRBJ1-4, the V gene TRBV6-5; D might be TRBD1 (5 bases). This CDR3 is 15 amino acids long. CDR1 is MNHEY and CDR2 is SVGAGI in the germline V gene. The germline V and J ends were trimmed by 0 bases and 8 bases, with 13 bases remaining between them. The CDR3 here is CASSYSGQGGEKLFF. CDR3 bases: TGTGCCAGCAGTTACTCCGGTCAGGGAGGGGAAAAACTGTTTTTT.

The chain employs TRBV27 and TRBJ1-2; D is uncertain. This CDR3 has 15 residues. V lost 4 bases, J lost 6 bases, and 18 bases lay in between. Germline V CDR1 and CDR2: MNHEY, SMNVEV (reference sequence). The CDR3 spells CASSYPPPGRDGYTF. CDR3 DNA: TGTGCCAGCAGTTACCCCCCCCCGGGGAGAGATGGCTACACCTTC.

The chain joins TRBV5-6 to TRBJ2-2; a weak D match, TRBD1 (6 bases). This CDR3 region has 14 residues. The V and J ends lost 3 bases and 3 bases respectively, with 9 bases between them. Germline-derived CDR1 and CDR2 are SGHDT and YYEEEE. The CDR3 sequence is CASSYRVHTGELFF. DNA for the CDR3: TGTGCCAGCAGCTACAGGGTACACACCGGGGAGCTGTTTTTT.

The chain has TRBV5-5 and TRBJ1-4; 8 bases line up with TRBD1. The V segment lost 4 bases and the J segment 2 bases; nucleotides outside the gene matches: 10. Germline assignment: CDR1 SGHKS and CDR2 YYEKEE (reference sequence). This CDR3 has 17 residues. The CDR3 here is CASSQIGQGWTNEKLFF. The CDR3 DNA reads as TGTGCCAGCAGCCAAATCGGACAGGGATGGACTAATGAAAAACTGTTTTTT.

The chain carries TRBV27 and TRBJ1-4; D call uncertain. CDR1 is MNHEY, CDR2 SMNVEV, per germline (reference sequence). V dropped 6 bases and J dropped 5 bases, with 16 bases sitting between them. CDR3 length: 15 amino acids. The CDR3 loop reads CASSITPRENEKLFF. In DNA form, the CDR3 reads TGTGCCAGCAGCATTACGCCGAGGGAGAATGAAAAACTGTTTTTT.

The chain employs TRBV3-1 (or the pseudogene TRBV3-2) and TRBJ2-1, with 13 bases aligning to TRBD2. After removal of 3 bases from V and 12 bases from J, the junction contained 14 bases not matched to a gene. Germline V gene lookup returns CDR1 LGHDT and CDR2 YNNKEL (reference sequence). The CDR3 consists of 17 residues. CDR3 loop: CASSQGDRGLAGVWQFF. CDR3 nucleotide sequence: TGTGCCAGCAGCCAGGGGGATCGTGGACTAGCGGGAGTCTGGCAGTTCTTC.

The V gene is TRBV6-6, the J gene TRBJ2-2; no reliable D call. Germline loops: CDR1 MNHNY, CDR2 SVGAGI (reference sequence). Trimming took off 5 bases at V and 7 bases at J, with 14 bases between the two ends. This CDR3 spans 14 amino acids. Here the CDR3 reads CASSLLSVGGELFF. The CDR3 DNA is TGTGCCAGCAGTCTCCTTAGTGTTGGCGGGGAGCTGTTTTTT.

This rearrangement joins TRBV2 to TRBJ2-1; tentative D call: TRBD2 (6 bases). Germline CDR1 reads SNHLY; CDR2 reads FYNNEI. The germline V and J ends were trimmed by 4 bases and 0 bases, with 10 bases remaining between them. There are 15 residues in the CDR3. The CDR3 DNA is TGTGCCAGCAGTGGTGCGGGAAGCTCCTACAATGAGCAGTTCTTC. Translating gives CASSGAGSSYNEQFF.

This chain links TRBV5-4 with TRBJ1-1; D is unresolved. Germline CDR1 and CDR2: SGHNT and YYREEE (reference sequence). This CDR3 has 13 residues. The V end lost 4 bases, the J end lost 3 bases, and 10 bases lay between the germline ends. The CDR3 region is CASSLLSDTEAFF. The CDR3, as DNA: TGTGCCAGCAGCCTACTGTCGGACACTGAAGCTTTCTTT.

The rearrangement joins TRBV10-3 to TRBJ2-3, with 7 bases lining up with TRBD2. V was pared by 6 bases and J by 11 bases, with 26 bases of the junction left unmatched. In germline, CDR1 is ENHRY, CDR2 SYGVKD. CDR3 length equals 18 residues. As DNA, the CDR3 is TGTGCCATCAGCCCTCTGCCCCCCCCGGCGGGGGTATTGTTAGGGCAGTATTTT. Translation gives CAISPLPPPAGVLLGQYF.

CDR3 sequence reads: CASSAAGTSGEEQYF. The CDR3 region has the DNA TGTGCCAGCAGCGCTGCCGGGACTAGCGGGGAGGAGCAGTACTTC. The chain is built from TRBV9 and TRBJ2-7; 13 positions match TRBD2. Per the germline V gene, CDR1 is SGDLS and CDR2 is YYNGEE. With V trimmed by 3 bases and J by 7 bases, 7 bases remained unmatched. The CDR3 is 15 amino acids.

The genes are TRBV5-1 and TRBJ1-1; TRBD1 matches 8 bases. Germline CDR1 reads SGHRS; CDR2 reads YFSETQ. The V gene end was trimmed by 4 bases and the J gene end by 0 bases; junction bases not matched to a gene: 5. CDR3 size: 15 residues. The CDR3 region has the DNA TGCGCCAGCAGCGTCCGGACAGGGTTGAACACTGAAGCTTTCTTT. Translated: CASSVRTGLNTEAFF. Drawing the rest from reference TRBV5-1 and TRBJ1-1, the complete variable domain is KAGVTQTPRYLIKTRGQQVTLSCSPISGHRSVSWYQQTPGQGLQFLFEYFSETQRNKGNFPGRFSGRQFSNSRSEMNVSTLELGDSALYLCASSVRTGLNTEAFFGQGTRLTVV.

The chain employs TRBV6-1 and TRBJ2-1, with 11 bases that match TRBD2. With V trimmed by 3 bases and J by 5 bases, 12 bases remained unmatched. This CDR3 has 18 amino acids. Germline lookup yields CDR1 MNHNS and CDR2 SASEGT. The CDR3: CASSDGTRLAGLHNEQFF. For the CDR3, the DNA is TGTGCCAGCAGTGACGGGACCAGACTAGCGGGGCTCCACAATGAGCAGTTCTTC.

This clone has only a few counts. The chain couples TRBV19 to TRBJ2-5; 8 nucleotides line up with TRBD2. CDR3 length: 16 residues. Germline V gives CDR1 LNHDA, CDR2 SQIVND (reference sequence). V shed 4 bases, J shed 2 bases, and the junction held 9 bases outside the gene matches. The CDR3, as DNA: TGTGCCAGTAGTAGCCGCCCTAGCGGGCCTCAAGAGACCCAGTACTTC. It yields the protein CASSSRPSGPQETQYF. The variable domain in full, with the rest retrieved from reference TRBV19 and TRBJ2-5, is DGGITQSPKYLFRKEGQNVTLSCEQNLNHDAMYWYRQDPGQGLRLIYYSQIVNDFQKGDIAEGYSVSREKKESFPLTVTSAQKNPTAFYLCASSSRPSGPQETQYFGPGTRLLVL.

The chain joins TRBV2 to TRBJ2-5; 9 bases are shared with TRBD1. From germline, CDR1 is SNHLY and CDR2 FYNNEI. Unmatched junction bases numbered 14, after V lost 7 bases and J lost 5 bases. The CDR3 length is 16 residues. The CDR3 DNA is TGTGCCAGCACCCAGGTTCGGGACAGGGTTTGGGAGACCCAGTACTTC. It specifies CASTQVRDRVWETQYF.

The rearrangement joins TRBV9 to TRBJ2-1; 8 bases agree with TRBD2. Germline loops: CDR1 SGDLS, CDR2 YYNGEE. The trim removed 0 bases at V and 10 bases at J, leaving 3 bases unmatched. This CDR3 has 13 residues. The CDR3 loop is CASSVVVAGEQFF. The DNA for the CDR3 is TGTGCCAGCAGCGTAGTAGTAGCGGGAGAGCAGTTCTTC.

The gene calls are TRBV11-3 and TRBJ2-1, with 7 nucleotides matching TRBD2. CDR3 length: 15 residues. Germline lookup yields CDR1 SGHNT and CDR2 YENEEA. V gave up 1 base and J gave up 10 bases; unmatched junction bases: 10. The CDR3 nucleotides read TGTGCCAGCAGCTTAGGACTAGCTTCATTTGGCGAGCAGTTCTTC. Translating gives CASSLGLASFGEQFF.